These 32 T cell receptor beta chains originate from one sample sequenced in a study of blood T cell repertoires in COVID-19. The assay was immunoSEQ multiplex PCR, and TCRdb's table has in-frame clones only and misses some. The sample contains around 300,000 clones, 89% of which appear only once. The specimen sequenced was PBMCs or T cells enriched from blood (not recorded which). The source is a woman in her 40s who had recovered from COVID-19.

Concerning this clone: The junction departs from germline at one end; a sequencing error may be responsible. V usage is TRBV5-1 and J usage is TRBJ2-5; possibly TRBD2 for D (5 bases). The CDR3 is 14 amino acids. CDR1 and CDR2 from the germline V gene are SGHRS and YFSETQ. Here the CDR3 reads CASSSGLDQQTQYF. DNA of the CDR3: TGCGCCAGCAGCTCCGGACTGGACCAACAGACCCAGTACTTC.

The V call is TRBV6-6, the J call TRBJ1-1; 9 nucleotides line up with TRBD1. Looked up from germline, CDR1 is MNHNY and CDR2 is SVGAGI (reference sequence). The CDR3 spans 15 residues. Unmatched junction bases numbered 11, after V lost 8 bases and J lost 4 bases. The CDR3 loop is CASRDRERLSTEAFF. CDR3 nucleotides: TGTGCCAGCCGGGACAGGGAGAGGCTGAGCACTGAAGCTTTCTTT.

CDR3 nucleotides: TGCGCCAGCAGCCTAAGTATAGCGGGGGGCCCCTACGAGCAGTACTTC. Its translation is CASSLSIAGGPYEQYF. The chain carries TRBV4-1 and TRBJ2-7, with 10 nucleotides matching TRBD2. This CDR3 has 16 amino acids. Germline trimming cut 4 bases from V and 2 bases from J; bases unmatched to any gene: 8. The V gene's germline CDR1 is MGHRA and CDR2 YSYEKL.

This clone has only one observation. V and J are TRBV24-1 and TRBJ2-2; maybe TRBD2 (5 bases). CDR1 and CDR2 (germline): KGHDR, SFDVKD. CDR3 length: 14 amino acids. V was clipped by 7 bases and J by 5 bases, with 13 bases between them. CDR3 nucleotide sequence: TGTGCCACCAGCAAAAGTGCGGGTACCGGGGAGCTGTTTTTT. Encoded protein: CATSKSAGTGELFF.

This clone was found a few times. The chain has TRBV6-2 or TRBV6-3 and TRBJ2-2, with D unclear. Germline lookup yields CDR1 MNHEY and CDR2 SVGEGT. CDR3 length: 12 amino acids. Trimming pared 2 bases from V and 10 bases from J, leaving 8 bases between. The CDR3 sequence is CASSYPTEELFF. CDR3 sequence (DNA): TGTGCCAGCAGTTACCCAACTGAGGAGCTGTTTTTT.

The chain joins TRBV12-2 to TRBJ1-4. TRBV12-2 is a pseudogene. The CDR3 is made up of 13 amino acids. This chain's CDR3 is CASRPRPEEKLFF. The CDR3 DNA reads as TGTGCAAGTCGCCCACGACCGGAGGAAAAACTGTTTTTT.

This chain connects TRBV2 to TRBJ1-2; weak D call: TRBD1 (5 bases). V was trimmed by 3 bases and J by 1 base, leaving 9 bases between them. CDR1 and CDR2 from the germline V gene are SNHLY and FYNNEI. The CDR3 is 14 amino acids. CDR3 loop: CASSEGQLNYGYTF. Written as DNA, the CDR3 is TGTGCCAGCAGTGAGGGGCAGCTTAACTATGGCTACACCTTC.

The chain recombines TRBV29-1 with TRBJ1-2; 10 bases line up with TRBD1. The CDR3 sequence is 15 residues long. CDR1 is SQVTM and CDR2 is ANQGSEA in the germline V gene. V shed 6 bases and J 6 bases; nucleotides not matched to a gene: 13. The CDR3 sequence: CSVRLRDRGSHGYTF. In nucleotides, the CDR3 is TGCAGCGTAAGACTCCGGGACAGGGGATCTCATGGCTACACCTTC.

Points on this clone: Different DNA sequences within this sample yield the same CDR3. The CDR3 loop is CASSLDRENEAFF. DNA of the CDR3: TGTGCCAGCAGCCTAGACCGGGAGAATGAAGCTTTCTTT. The chain joins TRBV7-3 to TRBJ1-1; D gene unclear. Germline V gene data show CDR1 as SGHTA and CDR2 as FQGTGA. The CDR3 consists of 13 residues. Trimming removed 5 bases from V and 7 bases from J, with 14 bases in between.

The chain combines TRBV9 with TRBJ2-7, with D uncertain. Germline CDR1 SGDLS, CDR2 YYNGEE. The V gene lost 0 bases and the J gene lost 6 bases, with 10 bases spanning the gap. The CDR3 spans 13 residues. CDR3 residues: CASSVVQSSEQYF. CDR3 nucleotide sequence: TGTGCCAGCAGCGTAGTACAGTCCAGCGAGCAGTACTTC.

V usage is TRBV29-1 and J usage is TRBJ2-3, with 8 bases fitting TRBD1. The CDR3 loop spans 15 amino acids. The junction had 15 bases not matched to a gene; V was cut back by 8 bases and J by 5 bases. Germline V gene sequence: CDR1 SQVTM, CDR2 ANQGSEA. The CDR3 DNA reads TGCAGCTCAAAAGGGGATAAAACAGGGGGAGATACGCAGTATTTT. It translates to CSSKGDKTGGDTQYF.

The rearrangement joins TRBV3-1 (or the pseudogene TRBV3-2) to TRBJ2-7; D is possibly TRBD1 (5 bases). Trimming removed 5 bases at V and 4 bases at J, with 12 bases between. Germline values: CDR1 LGHDT, CDR2 YNNKEL (reference sequence). The CDR3 is made up of 13 amino acids. The CDR3 DNA reads TGTGCCAGCAGCAATCAGGGCCTATACGAGCAGTACTTC. Encoded protein: CASSNQGLYEQYF.

The chain combines TRBV4-1 with TRBJ1-1, with TRBD1 as a possible D gene (6 bases). V lost 6 bases to trimming and J lost 4 bases, with 12 bases between them. Germline V gene data show CDR1 as MGHRA and CDR2 as YSYEKL. This CDR3 has 13 residues. CDR3 sequence reads: CASSYQGSTEAFF. The CDR3, as DNA: TGCGCCAGCAGTTATCAGGGGAGCACTGAAGCTTTCTTT.

V usage is TRBV19 and J usage is TRBJ2-6; 7 bases agree with TRBD2. The J segment lost 1 base and the V segment lost 5 bases, leaving 2 bases of the junction unmatched. The germline V gene encodes CDR1 LNHDA and CDR2 SQIVND (reference sequence). The CDR3 runs to 15 residues. The CDR3 region is CASSSGGSGANVLTF. The CDR3 DNA reads TGTGCCAGTAGTTCCGGGGGGTCTGGGGCCAACGTCCTGACTTTC. Based on the CDR3 plus reference TRBV19 and TRBJ2-6, the full variable domain is DGGITQSPKYLFRKEGQNVTLSCEQNLNHDAMYWYRQDPGQGLRLIYYSQIVNDFQKGDIAEGYSVSREKKESFPLTVTSAQKNPTAFYLCASSSGGSGANVLTFGAGSRLTVL.

The chain links TRBV29-1 to TRBJ2-7; 9 positions agree with TRBD2. V shed 2 bases and J 5 bases; nucleotides not matched to a gene: 7. Germline V CDR1 and CDR2: SQVTM, ANQGSEA. This CDR3 is built from 14 residues. The DNA for the CDR3 is TGCAGCGTTGAAAACCCGCGGGGGGGCCACGAGCAGTACTTC. Translated, it gives CSVENPRGGHEQYF.

V usage is TRBV5-1 and J usage is TRBJ1-4; unclear D gene. The V end lost 4 bases, the J end lost 0 bases, and 16 bases lay between the germline ends. Germline assignment: CDR1 SGHRS and CDR2 YFSETQ. This CDR3 has 17 residues. The chain's CDR3 is CASSGAPGWSTNEKLFF. CDR3 coding DNA: TGCGCCAGCAGCGGCGCTCCGGGATGGTCAACTAATGAAAAACTGTTTTTT. Combining the CDR3 with reference TRBV5-1 and TRBJ1-4 gives the whole variable domain KAGVTQTPRYLIKTRGQQVTLSCSPISGHRSVSWYQQTPGQGLQFLFEYFSETQRNKGNFPGRFSGRQFSNSRSEMNVSTLELGDSALYLCASSGAPGWSTNEKLFFGSGTQLSVL.

The chain is built from TRBV28 and TRBJ1-1, with D possibly TRBD1 on 5 matching bases. The CDR3 is 14 amino acids. The V gene lost 6 bases and the J gene lost 5 bases, with 16 bases spanning the gap. In germline, CDR1 is MDHEN, CDR2 SYDVKM. Here the CDR3 DNA reads TGTGCCAGCAGCCCTCCCGCAGGGAGGACTGAAGCTTTCTTT. Translated, it gives CASSPPAGRTEAFF.

The table lists this clone with a count of one. The chain uses TRBV10-2 and TRBJ2-7; tentative D call: TRBD2 (5 bases). CDR3 length equals 12 residues. Germline V gene sequence: CDR1 WSHSY, CDR2 SAAADI. V lost 5 bases, J lost 7 bases, and 12 bases lay in between. The CDR3 reads CASSLAVSEQYF. The CDR3, as DNA: TGCGCCAGCAGTCTAGCTGTAAGTGAGCAGTACTTC.

This chain uses TRBV19 with TRBJ1-2; 9 bases fit TRBD1. Per the germline V gene, CDR1 is LNHDA and CDR2 is SQIVND (reference sequence). The CDR3 loop spans 14 amino acids. Trimming removed 4 bases from V and 4 bases from J; junction bases left unmatched: 4. The CDR3 reads CASSRGQGPYGYTF. As DNA, the CDR3 is TGTGCCAGTAGTAGGGGACAGGGCCCCTATGGCTACACCTTC.

V gene TRBV30 combines with J gene TRBJ1-2; D may be TRBD1 (6 bases). CDR3 length: 13 amino acids. V was pared by 2 bases and J by 2 bases, with 9 bases between. Germline V lookup: CDR1 GTSNPN, CDR2 SVGIG (reference sequence). CDR3 sequence: CAWSRGGNYGYTF. The DNA for the CDR3 is TGTGCCTGGAGTAGGGGGGGGAACTATGGCTACACCTTC. Full variable domain (rest looked up from reference TRBV30 and TRBJ1-2): SQTIHQWPATLVQPVGSPLSLECTVEGTSNPNLYWYRQAAGRGLQLLFYSVGIGQISSEVPQNLSASRPQDRQFILSSKKLLLSDSGFYLCAWSRGGNYGYTFGSGTRLTVV.

Turning to this clone: The junction and the germline gene differ at one end; a read error may be behind it. The rearrangement links TRBV5-1 to TRBJ1-3, with TRBD1 identical over 7 bases. The germline V gene encodes CDR1 SGHRS and CDR2 YFSETQ. This CDR3 spans 12 amino acids. This CDR3 is CASSLEEGQEAF. The CDR3 region has the DNA TGCGCCAGCAGCTTGGAGGAAGGACAGGAGGCTTTT. The complete variable domain, with remaining parts taken from reference TRBV5-1 and TRBJ1-3, reads KAGVTQTPRYLIKTRGQQVTLSCSPISGHRSVSWYQQTPGQGLQFLFEYFSETQRNKGNFPGRFSGRQFSNSRSEMNVSTLELGDSALYLCASSLEEGQEAFGEGSWLTVV.

The chain employs TRBV2 and TRBJ1-1; D may be TRBD1 (6 bases). The CDR3 has 14 residues. Germline-derived CDR1 and CDR2 are SNHLY and FYNNEI. V lost 6 bases to trimming and J lost 4 bases, with 15 bases between them. The CDR3, as DNA: TGTGCCAGCAGGCCCACACAGGGCAGCACTGAAGCTTTCTTT. This gives the protein CASRPTQGSTEAFF. Together with reference TRBV2 and TRBJ1-1, the CDR3 gives the full variable domain: EPEVTQTPSHQVTQMGQEVILRCVPISNHLYFYWYRQILGQKVEFLVSFYNNEISEKSEIFDDQFSVERPDGSNFTLKIRSTKLEDSAMYFCASRPTQGSTEAFFGQGTRLTVV.

V gene TRBV18 combines with J gene TRBJ2-1, with 8 bases identical to TRBD2. Germline trimming cut 2 bases from V and 10 bases from J; bases unmatched to any gene: 4. The CDR3 runs to 13 residues. In germline, CDR1 is KGHSH, CDR2 LQKENI. CDR3 nucleotide sequence: TGTGCCAGCTCACCAGTGGTAGCGGGAGAGCAGTTCTTC. Protein product: CASSPVVAGEQFF.

The chain is built from TRBV5-6 and TRBJ1-2, with unresolved D. Trimming took off 0 bases at V and 8 bases at J, with 14 bases between the two ends. Per germline, CDR1 SGHDT and CDR2 YYEEEE. The CDR3 extends over 14 amino acids. CDR3 bases: TGTGCCAGCAGCTTGGTGTTAACTCCCGGGGGCTACACCTTC. It yields the protein CASSLVLTPGGYTF.

The CDR3 DNA reads as TGCAGTGCCAGTAGACAGGGAACTTCAGGTGGCTACACCTTC. Translation: CSASRQGTSGGYTF. The rearrangement uses TRBV20-1 and TRBJ1-2, with 7 bases aligning to TRBD1. The CDR3 sequence is 14 residues long. The germline V gene encodes CDR1 DFQATT and CDR2 SNEGSKA (reference sequence). With 6 bases clipped from V and 7 bases from J, the junction kept 14 bases outside the gene matches.

V usage is TRBV5-1 and J usage is TRBJ1-5; no clear D. The germline gives CDR1 SGHRS, CDR2 YFSETQ. The CDR3 runs 14 residues. The V and J ends lost 0 bases and 4 bases respectively, with 8 bases between them. The CDR3 DNA sequence: TGCGCCAGCAGCTTGGGTTGGGCTAATCAGCCCCAGCATTTT. It is translated as CASSLGWANQPQHF.

The chain is built from TRBV30 and TRBJ2-2; D remains unclear. The CDR3 contains 13 residues. Germline lookup yields CDR1 GTSNPN and CDR2 SVGIG (reference sequence). The germline V and J ends were trimmed by 7 bases and 5 bases, with 14 bases remaining between them. The CDR3 sequence: CASQTPVTGELFF. CDR3 nucleotides: TGTGCCTCCCAAACTCCCGTTACCGGGGAGCTGTTTTTT.

J is TRBJ1-5 and V is TRBV4-2; 7 bases map to TRBD1. V gave up 1 base and J gave up 2 bases; unmatched junction bases: 5. CDR3 length: 16 amino acids. The germline V gene encodes CDR1 LGHNA and CDR2 YNFKEQ. This chain's CDR3 is CASSQAAGGGNQPQHF. The CDR3 DNA sequence: TGTGCCAGCAGCCAAGCGGCAGGGGGTGGCAATCAGCCCCAGCATTTT.

CDR3: CASSSSGTGGTEAFF. CDR3 coding DNA: TGCGCCAGCAGCTCTTCCGGGACAGGAGGAACTGAAGCTTTCTTT. This chain connects TRBV5-1 to TRBJ1-1, with 8 positions matching TRBD1. The V segment lost 3 bases and the J segment 5 bases; nucleotides outside the gene matches: 9. There are 15 residues in the CDR3. In germline, CDR1 is SGHRS, CDR2 YFSETQ.

The count of this clone is one. The J gene is TRBJ1-2, the V gene TRBV7-2; D is unclear. Deletions cut 1 base from V and 7 bases from J, with 16 bases between. The CDR3 consists of 15 residues. Germline CDR1 SGHTA, CDR2 FQGNSA. The CDR3 region is CASSLGRAGNGGYTF. As DNA, the CDR3 is TGTGCCAGCAGCTTAGGGCGGGCAGGAAATGGTGGCTACACCTTC.

The chain is built from TRBV18 and TRBJ1-2, with a possible D match to TRBD1 (6 bases). Deletions cut 3 bases from V and 6 bases from J, with 20 bases between. The CDR3 totals 16 residues. The V gene's germline CDR1 is KGHSH and CDR2 LQKENI. CDR3: CASSPGAGARVDGYTF. CDR3 coding DNA: TGTGCCAGCTCACCCGGCGCAGGGGCCCGGGTCGATGGCTACACCTTC.

This chain joins TRBV5-1 and TRBJ1-4, with D hard to call. Trimming took off 2 bases at V and 7 bases at J, with 12 bases between the two ends. The V gene's germline CDR1 is SGHRS and CDR2 YFSETQ. The CDR3 contains 14 residues. The CDR3 loop reads CASSLTGNGEKLFF. The CDR3 nucleotides are TGCGCCAGCAGCTTAACGGGTAACGGTGAAAAACTGTTTTTT. The entire variable domain, with the rest obtained from reference TRBV5-1 and TRBJ1-4, is as follows: KAGVTQTPRYLIKTRGQQVTLSCSPISGHRSVSWYQQTPGQGLQFLFEYFSETQRNKGNFPGRFSGRQFSNSRSEMNVSTLELGDSALYLCASSLTGNGEKLFFGSGTQLSVL.